This T cell receptor (beta chain) came from a study of identical twins. Germline CDR1 is SEHNR and CDR2 is FQNEAQ (reference sequence). The V segment lost 5 bases and the J segment 1 base; nucleotides outside the gene matches: 8. The CDR3 covers 16 residues. This clonotype was found many times. MiXCR, run by TCRdb on the 5' RACE reads, gives a single entry per CDR3 protein. This table holds some 660,000 distinct CDR3 sequences, 8.6% found once. The sample was also linked to a second study, of yellow fever vaccine responses in identical twins.

The origin of this receptor is a woman aged 18-35 years in good health. The chain links TRBV7-9 to TRBJ1-1; 9 nucleotides agree with TRBD1. Source material: PBMCs. The CDR3 loop reads CASSARMTGGNTEAFF. Written as DNA, the CDR3 is TGTGCCAGCAGCGCGCGAATGACAGGGGGGAACACTGAAGCTTTCTTT.